Shown below are 15 T cell receptor beta chains from a single sample sequenced in a study of T cells in Graves' hyperthyroidism and ophthalmopathy. RNA transcripts provided the source from which TCR beta CDR3 regions were amplified. HTBI primers were used for first-round RT-PCR of the TCR CDR3. MiXCR, run by TCRdb on the multiplex PCR reads, gives a single entry per CDR3 protein. The data show some 500,000 distinct CDR3 sequences, roughly 14% seen once. Sequenced sample: blood. These receptors originate from a woman younger than 35 with Graves' hyperthyroidism.

Comment on this clonotype: The junction departs from the called germline gene at one end, perhaps through a read error. The chain has TRBV12-3 or TRBV12-4 and TRBJ1-2; 11 bases map to TRBD1. CDR3 length: 15 residues. CDR3 in DNA: TGTGCCACCAGTGACCGGGGACAGGGGGGCTATGGCTACACCTTC. Protein product: CATSDRGQGGYGYTF.

This rearrangement joins TRBV24-1 to TRBJ1-2, with D hard to call. The germline gives CDR1 KGHDR, CDR2 SFDVKD. Trimming shortened V by 9 bases and J by 0 bases, and 7 bases separated the two germline ends. This CDR3 has 12 amino acids. As DNA, the CDR3 is TGTGCCACCGCCGGGCCTAACTATGGCTACACCTTC. It codes for CATAGPNYGYTF.

This clonotype was seen a few times. This rearrangement joins TRBV4-2 to TRBJ1-2; D is uncertain. V gave up 0 bases and J gave up 8 bases, with 19 bases separating them. Germline lookup yields CDR1 LGHNA and CDR2 YNFKEQ. The CDR3 runs to 16 residues. In nucleotides, the CDR3 is TGTGCCAGCAGCCAAGACCGGGCGCACCTCTCGGAAGGCTACACCTTC. This translates into CASSQDRAHLSEGYTF.

This clonotype has at least ten counts. The V and J genes are TRBV12-5 and TRBJ2-1, with 9 bases lining up with TRBD1. Losses at the gene ends were 6 bases for V and 4 bases for J; bases not matched to a gene: 7. This CDR3 region has 15 residues. The germline V gene encodes CDR1 LGHNT and CDR2 FRNRAP. The chain's CDR3 is CASGSGTGSYNEQFF. CDR3 sequence (DNA): TGTGCTAGTGGAAGCGGGACAGGGTCTTACAATGAGCAGTTCTTC.

This clonotype was seen a handful of times. It may be a read error: a sequence one base away is much more abundant. The final CDR3 position lacks the conserved phenylalanine or tryptophan, pointing to a likely read error. The chain couples TRBV12-3 or TRBV12-4 to TRBJ1-2; no definite D call. There are 13 residues in the CDR3. V lost 2 bases, J lost 5 bases, and 9 bases lay in between. CDR3 bases: TGTGCCAGCAGTTTAAGTCCGATTTATGGCTACACCCTC. It yields the protein CASSLSPIYGYTL.

The chain joins TRBV7-2 to TRBJ2-7, with TRBD2 matching 8 bases. The CDR3 runs to 16 residues. With V trimmed by 5 bases and J by 3 bases, 12 bases remained unmatched. CDR1 is SGHTA and CDR2 is FQGNSA in the germline V gene. DNA for the CDR3: TGTGCCAGCAGCAGCTACCCCGGGACTAGATTCTACGAGCAGTACTTC. Its translation is CASSSYPGTRFYEQYF.

This clonotype was seen a handful of times. V usage is TRBV20-1 and J usage is TRBJ2-1; 8 nucleotides match TRBD2. The V gene end was trimmed by 0 bases and the J gene end by 0 bases; junction bases not matched to a gene: 7. Germline V CDR1 and CDR2: DFQATT, SNEGSKA (reference sequence). This CDR3 has 17 amino acids. CDR3: CSARDLFSGNSYNEQFF. The CDR3 coding sequence is TGCAGTGCTAGAGACCTATTTAGCGGGAACTCCTACAATGAGCAGTTCTTC.

This clonotype came up a few times. Since a much larger clone is just one base distant, this may be a read error. The rearrangement links TRBV11-2 to TRBJ2-7, with D unresolved. The CDR3 totals 12 residues. Per the germline V gene, CDR1 is SGHAT and CDR2 is FQNNGV. CDR3 bases: TGTGTCAGCAGCTTAGACTCCTACGAGCAGTACGTC. Translating it yields CVSSLDSYEQYV.

The chain has TRBV2 and TRBJ1-3; weak D call: TRBD1 (5 bases). The CDR3 runs 15 residues. Trimming removed 7 bases at V and 3 bases at J, with 16 bases between. Germline V CDR1 and CDR2: SNHLY, FYNNEI. The CDR3 sequence is CASTARGNSGNTIYF. Written as DNA, the CDR3 is TGTGCCAGCACCGCGAGGGGCAACAGTGGAAACACCATATATTTT.

This clonotype was picked up many times. V and J are TRBV5-1 and TRBJ2-7; D gene uncertain. CDR1 SGHRS and CDR2 YFSETQ come from the germline V gene. The CDR3 consists of 12 residues. V was shortened by 0 bases and J by 2 bases, with 3 bases between the two germline ends. The CDR3 here is CASSLGAYEQYF. The CDR3 DNA reads TGCGCCAGCAGCTTGGGAGCCTACGAGCAGTACTTC.

In this sample, this clonotype turned up many times. The rearrangement uses TRBV2 and TRBJ1-2, with D possibly TRBD1 on 6 matching bases. Trimming stripped 7 bases from V and 6 bases from J, with 15 bases between. The CDR3 consists of 13 residues. Germline V gene data show CDR1 as SNHLY and CDR2 as FYNNEI. The CDR3 region has the DNA TGTGCCAGCAAGGAGGGGGGAATAGATGGCTACACCTTC. Protein product: CASKEGGIDGYTF.

In its sample, this clonotype was seen many times. This chain connects TRBV30 to TRBJ1-1; no definite D call. Trimming pared 2 bases from V and 7 bases from J, leaving 8 bases between. Germline values: CDR1 GTSNPN, CDR2 SVGIG (reference sequence). The CDR3 has 11 amino acids. CDR3 in amino acids: CAWSRGGEAFF. Here the CDR3 DNA reads TGTGCCTGGAGTCGCGGAGGTGAAGCTTTCTTT.

The V and J genes are TRBV27 and TRBJ2-2; no firm D call. Trimming shortened V by 6 bases and J by 4 bases, and 9 bases separated the two germline ends. The germline V gene has CDR1 MNHEY and CDR2 SMNVEV (reference sequence). The CDR3 is 13 residues long. The CDR3 loop is CASRLGGTGELFF. The CDR3, as DNA: TGTGCCAGCAGACTGGGCGGCACCGGGGAGCTGTTTTTT.

This sequence joins TRBV2 and TRBJ2-5; D gene uncertain. There are 13 residues in the CDR3. V lost 4 bases and J lost 2, with 8 bases in between. Germline CDR1 and CDR2: SNHLY and FYNNEI. DNA of the CDR3: TGTGCCAGCAGTGGAAGCTCACAAGAGACCCAGTACTTC. Its translation is CASSGSSQETQYF.

This clonotype has more than one count but fewer than ten. The chain employs TRBV20-1 and TRBJ2-1, with D maybe TRBD2 (7 bases). This CDR3 is built from 17 residues. Germline V lookup: CDR1 DFQATT, CDR2 SNEGSKA (reference sequence). V shed 2 bases and J shed 3 bases, with 20 bases lying between them. CDR3 in amino acids: CSARSYRGAEDYNEQFF. The CDR3 DNA follows: TGCAGTGCTAGATCTTATCGGGGGGCAGAAGACTACAATGAGCAGTTCTTC.